These T cell receptor beta chains were read from a single sample in a study of Ad26.COV2.S vaccination and SARS-CoV-2 variants. TCRdb's table, derived via immunoSEQ multiplex PCR, lists solely in-frame clones and lacks some. The table has about 480,000 clones, about 83% seen once. Sample: peripheral blood, taken in a trial of Ad26.COV2.S vaccine versus placebo. Receptors were obtained from a person aged 18-65 years who received the Ad26.COV2.S COVID-19 vaccine or a placebo. Each CDR3 is given with its conserved first and last residue. Each record gives: V gene, clone size, J gene, D gene, CDR3 protein, CDR3 DNA. The D gene is left open where the match is weak. Size values are once, few and many counts, or a class for expanded clones, and some rows have none.

V gene: TRBV6-4; clone size: NA; J gene: TRBJ1-1; D gene: NA; CDR3 protein: CASNVQGIGTEAFF; CDR3 DNA: TGTGCCAGCAATGTACAGGGTATTGGAACTGAAGCTTTCTTT
V gene: TRBV30; clone size: NA; J gene: TRBJ1-2; D gene: NA; CDR3 protein: CAGSNYGYTF; CDR3 DNA: TGTGCAGGATCAAACTATGGCTACACCTTC
V gene: TRBV6-1; clone size: few; J gene: TRBJ2-7; D gene: NA; CDR3 protein: CASSESIYEQYF; CDR3 DNA: TGTGCCAGCAGTGAATCGATCTACGAGCAGTACTTC
V gene: TRBV19; clone size: NA; J gene: TRBJ2-1; D gene: NA; CDR3 protein: CASSIDRSGRGDEQFF; CDR3 DNA: TGTGCCAGTAGTATAGATCGTTCGGGCCGCGGGGATGAGCAGTTCTTC
V gene: TRBV3-1/TRBV3-2; clone size: NA; J gene: TRBJ2-1; D gene: TRBD2; CDR3 protein: CASSQGKGGLGGLRGYNEQFF; CDR3 DNA: TGTGCCAGCAGCCAAGGGAAAGGCGGACTAGGCGGTCTACGGGGCTACAATGAGCAGTTCTTC
V gene: TRBV13; clone size: NA; J gene: TRBJ2-1; D gene: TRBD1; CDR3 protein: CASNRGTGPYNEQFF; CDR3 DNA: TGTGCCAGCAACCGCGGGACAGGGCCTTACAATGAGCAGTTCTTC
V gene: TRBV7-6; clone size: NA; J gene: TRBJ2-1; D gene: TRBD1; CDR3 protein: CASSQTGGTYNEQFF; CDR3 DNA: TGTGCCAGCAGCCAGACAGGGGGCACCTACAATGAGCAGTTCTTC
V gene: TRBV5-1; clone size: NA; J gene: TRBJ1-1; D gene: NA; CDR3 protein: CASSPWGHEAFF; CDR3 DNA: TGCGCCAGCAGCCCGTGGGGACATGAAGCTTTCTTT
V gene: TRBV7-2; clone size: NA; J gene: TRBJ2-5; D gene: TRBD1; CDR3 protein: CASSLGAGGLETQYF; CDR3 DNA: TGTGCCAGCAGCTTAGGGGCAGGGGGCTTGGAGACCCAGTACTTC
V gene: TRBV24-1; clone size: NA; J gene: TRBJ2-1; D gene: TRBD2; CDR3 protein: CATSEGGRRSYNEQFF; CDR3 DNA: TGTGCCACCAGTGAGGGAGGGAGGCGCTCCTACAATGAGCAGTTCTTC
V gene: TRBV20-1; clone size: NA; J gene: TRBJ2-5; D gene: TRBD1; CDR3 protein: CTGRQGEAQYF; CDR3 DNA: TGCACCGGTAGACAGGGGGAGGCCCAGTACTTC
V gene: TRBV7-3; clone size: NA; J gene: TRBJ1-1; D gene: TRBD1; CDR3 protein: CASSLDGQGALPNTEAFF; CDR3 DNA: TGTGCCAGCAGCTTAGATGGACAGGGGGCCCTCCCGAACACTGAAGCTTTCTTT
V gene: TRBV9; clone size: NA; J gene: TRBJ2-2; D gene: NA; CDR3 protein: CASSVSGGRNTGELFF; CDR3 DNA: TGTGCCAGCAGCGTCAGCGGAGGGAGGAACACCGGGGAGCTGTTTTTT
V gene: TRBV9; clone size: NA; J gene: TRBJ2-1; D gene: NA; CDR3 protein: CASSPPGMSSYNEQFF; CDR3 DNA: TGTGCCAGCAGTCCCCCGGGGATGAGCTCCTACAATGAGCAGTTCTTC
V gene: TRBV15; clone size: NA; J gene: TRBJ2-1; D gene: NA; CDR3 protein: CATSARGGWSYNEQFF; CDR3 DNA: TGTGCCACCAGTGCTAGGGGGGGCTGGAGTTACAATGAGCAGTTCTTC
V gene: TRBV4-3; clone size: NA; J gene: TRBJ1-2; D gene: NA; CDR3 protein: CASSQDLQASYGYTF; CDR3 DNA: TGCGCCAGCAGCCAAGACCTACAGGCCAGCTATGGCTACACCTTC
V gene: TRBV6-6; clone size: NA; J gene: TRBJ2-1; D gene: TRBD1; CDR3 protein: CATGGGYNEQFF; CDR3 DNA: TGTGCGACAGGGGGCGGCTACAATGAGCAGTTCTTC
V gene: TRBV5-4; clone size: NA; J gene: TRBJ2-7; D gene: NA; CDR3 protein: CASSLDLGKSYEQYF; CDR3 DNA: TGTGCCAGCAGCTTGGATTTGGGGAAGTCCTACGAGCAGTACTTC
V gene: TRBV7-2; clone size: NA; J gene: TRBJ1-3; D gene: NA; CDR3 protein: CASSAGLGNTIYF; CDR3 DNA: TGTGCCAGCAGCGCAGGACTAGGAAACACCATATATTTT
V gene: TRBV3-1/TRBV3-2; clone size: NA; J gene: TRBJ2-2; D gene: NA; CDR3 protein: CASRRVEGGELFF; CDR3 DNA: TGTGCCAGTCGGCGAGTGGAGGGCGGGGAGCTGTTTTTT
V gene: TRBV3-1/TRBV3-2; clone size: NA; J gene: TRBJ1-2; D gene: TRBD1; CDR3 protein: CASSHVGQALSGGYTF; CDR3 DNA: TGTGCCAGCAGCCACGTCGGACAGGCTCTTTCTGGAGGCTACACCTTC
V gene: TRBV9; clone size: NA; J gene: TRBJ2-3; D gene: TRBD2; CDR3 protein: CASSESGTSSIYF; CDR3 DNA: TGTGCCAGCAGTGAATCCGGGACTAGCTCTATTTATTTT
V gene: TRBV19; clone size: NA; J gene: TRBJ1-3; D gene: TRBD1; CDR3 protein: CATGTAGNTIYF; CDR3 DNA: TGTGCCACCGGGACAGCCGGAAACACCATATATTTT
V gene: TRBV19; clone size: NA; J gene: TRBJ1-1; D gene: TRBD1; CDR3 protein: CASSIGDRGIGTEAFF; CDR3 DNA: TGTGCCAGTAGTATAGGGGACAGGGGCATTGGCACTGAAGCTTTCTTT
V gene: TRBV7-9; clone size: NA; J gene: TRBJ2-1; D gene: NA; CDR3 protein: CASSTSNYNEQFF; CDR3 DNA: TGTGCCAGCAGCACCAGCAACTACAATGAGCAGTTCTTC
V gene: TRBV3-1/TRBV3-2; clone size: once; J gene: TRBJ2-1; D gene: TRBD1; CDR3 protein: CASGQGASYNEQFF; CDR3 DNA: TGTGCCAGCGGACAGGGGGCCTCCTACAATGAGCAGTTCTTC
V gene: TRBV11-3; clone size: NA; J gene: TRBJ2-4; D gene: NA; CDR3 protein: CASSPGGPGTLKNIQYF; CDR3 DNA: TGTGCCAGCAGCCCCGGTGGGCCAGGCACACTAAAAAACATTCAGTACTTC
V gene: TRBV7-2; clone size: NA; J gene: TRBJ2-5; D gene: NA; CDR3 protein: CASSMGFRLGTKETQYF; CDR3 DNA: TGTGCCAGCAGCATGGGTTTCAGGCTCGGCACCAAAGAGACCCAGTACTTC
V gene: TRBV11-2; clone size: NA; J gene: TRBJ2-3; D gene: TRBD2; CDR3 protein: CASAAEDSGRFTDTQYF; CDR3 DNA: TGTGCCAGCGCCGCGGAGGATAGCGGGAGATTCACAGATACGCAGTATTTT
V gene: TRBV6-5; clone size: NA; J gene: TRBJ2-6; D gene: NA; CDR3 protein: CASSRGQTGANVLTF; CDR3 DNA: TGTGCCAGCAGCCGAGGACAGACTGGGGCCAACGTCCTGACTTTC
V gene: TRBV6-5; clone size: NA; J gene: TRBJ2-2; D gene: NA; CDR3 protein: CASSLIGGATGELFF; CDR3 DNA: TGTGCCAGCAGTTTAATTGGGGGCGCCACCGGGGAGCTGTTTTTT
V gene: TRBV6-5; clone size: once; J gene: TRBJ1-2; D gene: NA; CDR3 protein: CASTIEENYGYTF; CDR3 DNA: TGTGCCAGCACGATCGAGGAGAACTATGGCTACACCTTC
V gene: TRBV7-7; clone size: NA; J gene: TRBJ2-6; D gene: NA; CDR3 protein: CASSSFAGAPSGANVLTF; CDR3 DNA: TGTGCTAGCAGCTCCTTCGCAGGGGCCCCCTCTGGGGCCAACGTCCTGACTTTC
V gene: TRBV19; clone size: NA; J gene: TRBJ1-5; D gene: TRBD1; CDR3 protein: CASSGTGGYNQPQHF; CDR3 DNA: TGTGCCAGCAGTGGGACAGGGGGCTACAATCAGCCCCAGCATTTT
V gene: TRBV6-5; clone size: NA; J gene: TRBJ1-2; D gene: NA; CDR3 protein: CASRPLQGLNYGYTF; CDR3 DNA: TGTGCCAGCAGGCCTCTACAGGGCCTTAACTATGGCTACACCTTC
V gene: TRBV11-1; clone size: NA; J gene: TRBJ2-1; D gene: NA; CDR3 protein: CASRRGGNEQFF; CDR3 DNA: TGTGCCAGCAGGAGGGGGGGCAATGAGCAGTTCTTC
V gene: TRBV5-1; clone size: NA; J gene: TRBJ2-3; D gene: TRBD1; CDR3 protein: CASSLGTGVSSTDTQYF; CDR3 DNA: TGCGCCAGCAGCTTAGGGACAGGGGTTTCTAGCACAGATACGCAGTATTTT
V gene: TRBV19; clone size: NA; J gene: TRBJ1-3; D gene: NA; CDR3 protein: CASRNRGNGNTIYF; CDR3 DNA: TGTGCCAGTAGGAATAGGGGAAATGGAAACACCATATATTTT
V gene: TRBV7-2; clone size: NA; J gene: TRBJ1-1; D gene: NA; CDR3 protein: CASSLLPGTTEAFF; CDR3 DNA: TGTGCCAGCTCCCTTCTACCAGGGACCACTGAAGCTTTCTTT
V gene: TRBV10-3; clone size: NA; J gene: TRBJ2-5; D gene: NA; CDR3 protein: CAISTNQETQYF; CDR3 DNA: TGTGCCATCAGTACTAATCAAGAGACCCAGTACTTC
V gene: TRBV30; clone size: NA; J gene: TRBJ1-6; D gene: NA; CDR3 protein: CAWSVSGYNSPLHF; CDR3 DNA: TGTGCCTGGAGTGTATCGGGTTATAATTCACCCCTCCACTTT
V gene: TRBV27; clone size: NA; J gene: TRBJ2-7; D gene: NA; CDR3 protein: CASRQGSEQYF; CDR3 DNA: TGTGCCAGCAGGCAGGGTTCCGAGCAGTACTTC
V gene: TRBV28; clone size: NA; J gene: TRBJ1-2; D gene: NA; CDR3 protein: CASSSGQNYGYTF; CDR3 DNA: TGTGCCAGCAGTTCAGGACAGAACTATGGCTACACCTTC
V gene: TRBV6-4; clone size: NA; J gene: TRBJ2-6; D gene: TRBD1; CDR3 protein: CASSRQGSPSGANVLTF; CDR3 DNA: TGTGCCAGCAGTAGACAGGGTTCTCCCTCTGGGGCCAACGTCCTGACTTTC
V gene: TRBV11-2; clone size: NA; J gene: TRBJ2-7; D gene: TRBD1; CDR3 protein: CASSLAGQAVSYEQYF; CDR3 DNA: TGTGCCAGCAGCTTAGCGGGACAGGCAGTATCCTACGAGCAGTACTTC
V gene: TRBV9; clone size: NA; J gene: TRBJ1-3; D gene: NA; CDR3 protein: CASSVGGQKLSGNTIYF; CDR3 DNA: TGTGCCAGCAGCGTAGGAGGACAGAAACTCTCTGGAAACACCATATATTTT
V gene: TRBV27; clone size: NA; J gene: TRBJ2-1; D gene: TRBD1; CDR3 protein: CASRSRDRPYNEQFF; CDR3 DNA: TGTGCCAGCAGATCCCGGGACAGGCCCTACAATGAGCAGTTCTTC
V gene: TRBV6-5; clone size: few; J gene: TRBJ1-5; D gene: NA; CDR3 protein: CASHLGYQPQHF; CDR3 DNA: TGTGCCAGCCATTTGGGATATCAGCCCCAGCATTTT
V gene: TRBV3-1/TRBV3-2; clone size: once; J gene: TRBJ2-7; D gene: NA; CDR3 protein: CASSPTGLSQGEQYF; CDR3 DNA: TGTGCCAGCAGCCCGACGGGCCTCTCCCAAGGCGAGCAGTACTTC
V gene: TRBV19; clone size: once; J gene: TRBJ2-7; D gene: TRBD2; CDR3 protein: CASSIGTSRYEQYF; CDR3 DNA: TGTGCCAGTAGTATTGGGACTAGCAGATACGAGCAGTACTTC
V gene: TRBV7-2; clone size: NA; J gene: TRBJ2-6; D gene: NA; CDR3 protein: CASTPTRGSGANVLTF; CDR3 DNA: TGTGCCAGCACCCCCACACGGGGCTCTGGGGCCAACGTCCTGACTTTC
V gene: TRBV29-1; clone size: NA; J gene: TRBJ1-1; D gene: NA; CDR3 protein: CSVDGGNTEAFF; CDR3 DNA: TGCAGCGTTGACGGAGGGAACACTGAAGCTTTCTTT
V gene: TRBV2; clone size: NA; J gene: TRBJ2-2; D gene: NA; CDR3 protein: CASSFPAPGGASGGELFF; CDR3 DNA: TGTGCCAGCAGCTTCCCAGCCCCAGGAGGAGCTTCTGGGGGGGAGCTGTTTTTT
V gene: TRBV18; clone size: NA; J gene: TRBJ2-3; D gene: TRBD2; CDR3 protein: CASSPTRSGRSTDTQYF; CDR3 DNA: TGTGCCAGCTCACCAACCCGAAGCGGGAGGAGCACAGATACGCAGTATTTT
V gene: TRBV7-9; clone size: NA; J gene: TRBJ1-2; D gene: TRBD1; CDR3 protein: CASSSAEDRVTRGYTF; CDR3 DNA: TGTGCCAGCAGCTCGGCGGAGGACAGGGTAACGCGGGGCTACACCTTC